One sample yielded the 9 T cell receptor beta chains listed below, sequenced in a study of a mutant IDH1 vaccine in newly diagnosed glioma. As to time point: week 35, safety follow-up. Doses comprised 300 ug of mutant IDH1 20-mer peptide each, plus topical imiquimod. Antigens of these TCRs are unknown. Generated by immunoSEQ multiplex PCR, the TCRdb table keeps only in-frame clones and is missing some. Of roughly 68,000 clones in the sample, 60% to 75% were seen once. The sequencing used PBMCs, collected from a glioma patient whose treatment included an IDH1 peptide vaccine. Source of these receptors: a middle-aged man with glioma.

This clone was picked up one time. This chain connects TRBV4-3 to TRBJ2-6; 7 bases match TRBD2. The CDR3 extends over 16 amino acids. With 1 base clipped from V and 0 bases from J, the junction kept 0 bases outside the gene matches. Germline V lookup: CDR1 LGHNA, CDR2 YSLEER. The CDR3: CASSQAGGSGANVLTF. Written as DNA, the CDR3 is TGCGCCAGCAGCCAAGCGGGGGGCTCTGGGGCCAACGTCCTGACTTTC.

As regards this clone: Different DNA sequences within this sample yield the same CDR3. This sequence joins TRBV6-6 and TRBJ2-5; 8 nucleotides line up with TRBD2. The CDR3 sequence is 16 residues long. With 2 bases clipped from V and 3 bases from J, the junction kept 8 bases outside the gene matches. Germline CDR1 reads MNHNY; CDR2 reads SVGAGI (reference sequence). The CDR3 DNA reads as TGTGCCAGCAGTTACGAGAGCGGGGGACTAAAAGAGACCCAGTACTTC. Translated, it gives CASSYESGGLKETQYF.

The chain is built from TRBV9 and TRBJ2-1; 9 bases fit TRBD1. With V trimmed by 4 bases and J by 3 bases, 8 bases remained unmatched. CDR1 SGDLS and CDR2 YYNGEE come from the germline V gene. This CDR3 is built from 16 residues. CDR3 amino acids: CASSFSTGGVYNEQFF. CDR3 DNA sequence: TGTGCCAGCAGCTTCTCGACAGGGGGTGTCTACAATGAGCAGTTCTTC.

There are a few counts of this clone. The genes are TRBV15 and TRBJ2-2; D ambiguous. The germline V and J ends were trimmed by 3 bases and 14 bases, with 16 bases remaining between them. The germline V gene has CDR1 LNHNV and CDR2 YYDKDF (reference sequence). The CDR3 loop spans 13 amino acids. CDR3 nucleotides: TGTGCCACCAGCAGTACTTCAGTTAGGCGTCTGTTTTTT. Amino acid sequence: CATSSTSVRRLFF. Together with reference TRBV15 and TRBJ2-2, the CDR3 gives the full variable domain: DAMVIQNPRYQVTQFGKPVTLSCSQTLNHNVMYWYQQKSSQAPKLLFHYYDKDFNNEADTPDNFQSRRPNTSFCFLDIRSPGLGDTAMYLCATSSTSVRRLFFGEGSRLTVL.

This chain connects TRBV4-3 to TRBJ1-5; D remains unclear. Germline lookup yields CDR1 LGHNA and CDR2 YSLEER. The CDR3 loop spans 17 amino acids. Trimming pared 0 bases from V and 0 bases from J, leaving 12 bases between. CDR3 amino acids: CASSQDLTRASNQPQHF. The CDR3 DNA follows: TGCGCCAGCAGCCAAGATCTCACACGGGCTAGCAATCAGCCCCAGCATTTT.

The J gene is TRBJ1-1, the V gene TRBV7-9; D is undetermined. The CDR3 runs 13 residues. The V end lost 2 bases, the J end lost 4 bases, and 8 bases lay between the germline ends. The V gene's germline CDR1 is SEHNR and CDR2 FQNEAQ (reference sequence). CDR3: CASSLIGITEAFF. In DNA, the CDR3 is TGTGCCAGCAGCTTAATAGGGATCACTGAAGCTTTCTTT.

J is TRBJ1-2 and V is TRBV27; the D is unclear. The CDR3 covers 13 residues. The V and J ends lost 8 bases and 0 bases respectively, with 10 bases between them. In germline, CDR1 is MNHEY, CDR2 SMNVEV (reference sequence). The CDR3 spells CASGLTANYGYTF. CDR3 DNA sequence: TGTGCCAGCGGCCTTACTGCTAACTATGGCTACACCTTC.

This clone occurred once. This chain uses TRBV19 with TRBJ1-4; possibly TRBD1 for D (5 bases). Germline CDR1 LNHDA, CDR2 SQIVND (reference sequence). This CDR3 is 14 amino acids long. Trimming took off 7 bases at V and 8 bases at J, with 17 bases between the two ends. The CDR3 nucleotides read TGTGCCAGTACGCTGGGACGGGGGAGCGAAAAACTGTTTTTT. Translated, it gives CASTLGRGSEKLFF.

The rearrangement uses TRBV19 and TRBJ2-2; unclear D gene. Germline-derived CDR1 and CDR2 are LNHDA and SQIVND (reference sequence). Trimming took 5 bases from V and 10 from J, leaving 20 bases between them. The CDR3 sequence is 15 residues long. The CDR3 sequence is CASSPRLGPQAELFF. In DNA form, the CDR3 reads TGTGCCAGTAGTCCGAGACTTGGTCCCCAGGCGGAGCTGTTTTTT. The complete variable domain, with remaining parts taken from reference TRBV19 and TRBJ2-2, reads DGGITQSPKYLFRKEGQNVTLSCEQNLNHDAMYWYRQDPGQGLRLIYYSQIVNDFQKGDIAEGYSVSREKKESFPLTVTSAQKNPTAFYLCASSPRLGPQAELFFGEGSRLTVL.